A few counts support the clone carrying this TCR beta chain. Its antigen is undetermined. Trimming cost V 5 bases and J 5 bases, with 18 bases left between them. This CDR3 region has 15 residues. Germline lookup yields CDR1 SGHTA and CDR2 FQGNSA. This entry is derived from a study of T cell repertoires in cytomegalovirus infection. Study-level information: Public TCR beta signatures marked donors with CMV infection and the matching HLA. Study-level points and caveats: Clonotypes of TCR beta that were HLA-C-restricted and CMV-specific dominated the ex vivo response. Cumulated frequencies of public TCR beta families served to identify carriers of CMV plus the relevant HLA.

MiXCR was run by TCRdb on the reads, yielding one entry per CDR3 protein. There are approximately 250,000 distinct CDR3 sequences in the sample; over 8% occur only once, and roughly 16% lies in the top ten. This receptor was obtained from a human donor in good health (CMV status not recorded). Some clones in this sample may be carry-over from other donors' samples. Material: PBMCs. V gene TRBV7-2 combines with J gene TRBJ1-2; D is undetermined. CDR3 protein: CASSPPRGSRYGYTF. The DNA for the CDR3 is TGTGCCAGCAGCCCCCCTCGCGGCAGTCGGTATGGCTACACCTTC.